Following are 28 T cell receptor beta chains from one sample sequenced in a study of post-analysis software for immune sequencing data. Study results and caveats: With TRBV5-6, TRBV5-1 and TRBV20-1 included, about five TRBV segments were more frequent in patients than in controls.

Unique-molecular-identifier-tagged TCR beta cDNA libraries were used. TCRdb reprocessed the PCR reads with MiXCR, giving one entry per CDR3 protein. The sample contains hundreds of thousands of distinct CDR3 sequences, around 40% of which appear only once. These TCRs' antigens remain unknown. Sequenced material: blood. The receptors shown here come from a girl aged 5 to 17 with multiple sclerosis.

This clonotype was observed at least ten times. The chain is built from TRBV12-3 or TRBV12-4 and TRBJ2-7, with unresolved D. CDR3 length: 14 residues. V was trimmed by 1 base and J by 0 bases, leaving 7 bases between them. The CDR3 bases are TGTGCCAGCAGTTTAGGCAGGAACTCCTACGAGCAGTACTTC. Translated: CASSLGRNSYEQYF.

The chain couples TRBV7-9 to TRBJ1-1; D not certain. Deletions cut 2 bases from V and 10 bases from J, with 17 bases between. CDR3 length: 14 residues. CDR1 and CDR2 (germline): SEHNR, FQNEAQ (reference sequence). The CDR3, as DNA: TGTGCCAGCAGCTTACCCCCGGCCTCTCCTGGAGCTTTCTTT. It translates to CASSLPPASPGAFF.

V usage is TRBV7-8 and J usage is TRBJ2-6; 7 bases agree with TRBD1. Trimming took 0 bases from V and 2 from J; bases not matched to a gene: 7. The length of the CDR3 is 18 residues. CDR1 is SGHVS and CDR2 is FQNEAQ in the germline V gene. The DNA for the CDR3 is TGTGCCAGCAGCTTAGCGACAGGGCGGTTAGCTGGGGCCAACGTCCTGACTTTC. Translating it yields CASSLATGRLAGANVLTF. The entire variable domain, with the rest obtained from reference TRBV7-8 and TRBJ2-6, is as follows: GAGVSQSPRYKVAKRGQDVALRCDPISGHVSLFWYQQALGQGPEFLTYFQNEAQLDKSGLPSDRFFAERPEGSVSTLKIQRTQQEDSAVYLCASSLATGRLAGANVLTFGAGSRLTVL.

The table lists this clonotype with a few counts. The V call is TRBV12-3 or TRBV12-4, the J call TRBJ1-2; D uncertain. The CDR3 sequence is 13 residues long. Trimming removed 6 bases from V and 7 bases from J, with 15 bases in between. CDR3 amino acids: CASSSGKVGGYTF. CDR3 bases: TGTGCCAGCAGCTCCGGGAAAGTGGGTGGCTACACCTTC.

The rearrangement links TRBV7-9 to TRBJ2-1; 13 bases line up with TRBD2. CDR3 length equals 15 residues. With V trimmed by 5 bases and J by 8 bases, 6 bases remained unmatched. Germline CDR1 reads SEHNR; CDR2 reads FQNEAQ (reference sequence). The CDR3: CASSQTSGGLDEQFF. The CDR3 nucleotides are TGTGCCAGCAGCCAGACTAGCGGGGGGTTGGATGAGCAGTTCTTC.

The rearrangement uses TRBV14 and TRBJ1-1; TRBD1 might be the D (6 bases). The V and J ends lost 0 bases and 6 bases respectively, with 11 bases between them. This CDR3 spans 14 amino acids. Per germline, CDR1 SGHDN and CDR2 FVKESK. In nucleotides, the CDR3 is TGTGCCAGCAGCCAAGAGGGCAAGGGGGCTGAAGCTTTCTTT. It translates to CASSQEGKGAEAFF.

The chain joins TRBV6-6 to TRBJ2-3; 13 bases align to TRBD2. The CDR3 is made up of 16 amino acids. Germline values: CDR1 MNHNY, CDR2 SVGAGI (reference sequence). J lost 5 bases, V lost 4 bases, and 6 bases had no gene match. Here the CDR3 reads CASSLGLAGWEDTQYF. The CDR3 DNA follows: TGTGCCAGCAGTTTGGGACTAGCGGGATGGGAAGATACGCAGTATTTT.

The rearrangement links TRBV12-3 or TRBV12-4 to TRBJ1-5; possible D gene TRBD1, 6 bases. Trimming removed 5 bases from V and 8 bases from J, with 10 bases in between. CDR3 length: 12 residues. The CDR3 sequence: CASSENREPQHF. CDR3 in DNA: TGTGCCAGCAGTGAAAACAGGGAGCCCCAGCATTTT.

This clonotype was observed at least ten times. V is TRBV10-2 and J is TRBJ1-2; no clear D gene. CDR3 length: 14 amino acids. Germline assignment: CDR1 WSHSY and CDR2 SAAADI. With 0 bases removed from V and 4 bases from J, the gap between germline ends came to 9 bases. This CDR3 reads CASSESSDVYGYTF. CDR3 sequence (DNA): TGCGCCAGCAGTGAGTCAAGTGACGTCTATGGCTACACCTTC.

The V and J genes are TRBV5-1 and TRBJ2-1; 7 bases align to TRBD2. The trim removed 3 bases at V and 0 bases at J, leaving 12 bases unmatched. The CDR3 is 18 amino acids. Germline assignment: CDR1 SGHRS and CDR2 YFSETQ. CDR3: CASSYLSRGGDSYNEQFF. In DNA, the CDR3 is TGCGCCAGCAGCTATTTGAGTCGCGGGGGAGACTCCTACAATGAGCAGTTCTTC.

The CDR3 sequence is CASSPITGGIDEQYF. The CDR3 DNA is TGCGCCAGCAGCCCGATCACAGGGGGCATCGACGAGCAGTACTTC. This chain links TRBV5-1 with TRBJ2-4; TRBD1 matches at 9 bases. The J call may be incorrect, as the DNA end agrees better with TRBJ2-7. CDR1 and CDR2 from the germline V gene are SGHRS and YFSETQ. The length of the CDR3 is 15 residues.

The chain combines TRBV7-9 with TRBJ2-3; 8 bases align to TRBD1. Germline CDR1 SEHNR, CDR2 FQNEAQ (reference sequence). V lost 4 bases, J lost 2 bases, and 2 bases stayed unmatched. The length of the CDR3 is 14 residues. The CDR3 loop is CASSWGQATDTQYF. As DNA, the CDR3 is TGTGCCAGCAGCTGGGGACAGGCCACAGATACGCAGTATTTT.

The chain joins TRBV30 to TRBJ2-2, with TRBD1 matching over 7 bases. Germline V lookup: CDR1 GTSNPN, CDR2 SVGIG (reference sequence). The V and J ends lost 3 bases and 6 bases, in that order; junction bases with no gene match: 7. CDR3 length: 14 amino acids. CDR3 protein: CAWRIRGRSGELFF. CDR3 bases: TGTGCCTGGAGGATAAGGGGGCGGTCCGGGGAGCTGTTTTTT.

This chain connects TRBV15 to TRBJ2-1, with TRBD1 matching over 7 bases. The junction had 5 bases not matched to a gene; V was cut back by 0 bases and J by 15 bases. This CDR3 has 12 amino acids. Germline V gene lookup returns CDR1 LNHNV and CDR2 YYDKDF (reference sequence). The CDR3 DNA sequence: TGTGCCACCAGCAGAGATCCGGGACAGTGGTTCTTC. As protein: CATSRDPGQWFF.

In its sample, this clonotype was seen a few times. The chain recombines TRBV20-1 with TRBJ2-7, with 9 bases fitting TRBD1. Losses at the gene ends were 6 bases for V and 0 bases for J; bases not matched to a gene: 9. From germline, CDR1 is DFQATT and CDR2 SNEGSKA (reference sequence). This CDR3 spans 15 amino acids. CDR3: CSASGQGLTSYEQYF. CDR3 sequence (DNA): TGCAGTGCCTCCGGACAGGGGCTAACCTCCTACGAGCAGTACTTC.

This clonotype was counted ten times or more. The V gene is TRBV10-3, the J gene TRBJ2-5, with D possibly matching TRBD2 (5 bases). V was trimmed by 6 bases and J by 5 bases, leaving 13 bases between them. Germline CDR1 and CDR2: ENHRY and SYGVKD. There are 13 residues in the CDR3. The CDR3 DNA follows: TGTGCCATCAGGGGCAACGGGGTGGAGACCCAGTACTTC. Its protein is CAIRGNGVETQYF.

The chain combines TRBV10-3 with TRBJ2-7, with 10 bases lining up with TRBD2. Germline V gene lookup returns CDR1 ENHRY and CDR2 SYGVKD. V lost 6 bases, J lost 4 bases, and 6 bases stayed unmatched. CDR3 length: 14 residues. CDR3 region: CAIRLASGSYEQYF. The CDR3, as DNA: TGTGCCATCAGATTGGCTAGCGGGAGTTACGAGCAGTACTTC.

This sequence joins TRBV18 and TRBJ2-5; D is undetermined. From germline, CDR1 is KGHSH and CDR2 LQKENI. With 0 bases removed from V and 1 base from J, the gap between germline ends came to 3 bases. The CDR3 consists of 13 residues. The CDR3: CASSPPVQETQYF. The CDR3 DNA sequence: TGTGCCAGCTCACCACCGGTCCAAGAGACCCAGTACTTC. Full variable domain (remainder filled in from reference TRBV18 and TRBJ2-5): NAGVMQNPRHLVRRRGQEARLRCSPMKGHSHVYWYRQLPEEGLKFMVYLQKENIIDESGMPKERFSAEFPKEGPSILRIQQVVRGDSAAYFCASSPPVQETQYFGPGTRLLVL.

This clonotype was found a few times. The J gene is TRBJ2-3, the V gene TRBV29-1; D may be TRBD1 or TRBD2 (5 bases each). The CDR3 is 14 residues long. CDR1 is SQVTM, CDR2 ANQGSEA, per germline. V was trimmed by 6 bases and J by 0 bases, leaving 13 bases between them. CDR3 bases: TGCAGCGTGAGGGGTCTCACTAGCACAGATACGCAGTATTTT. Protein: CSVRGLTSTDTQYF.

V and J are TRBV12-3 or TRBV12-4 and TRBJ2-1; the match to TRBD1 covers 7 bases. This CDR3 has 13 residues. V lost 6 bases, J lost 8 bases, and 7 bases stayed unmatched. This CDR3 reads CASRDAGGHEQFF. The CDR3 nucleotides read TGTGCCAGCAGGGACGCAGGGGGTCATGAGCAGTTCTTC.

The rearrangement uses TRBV12-3 or TRBV12-4 and TRBJ2-7, with D perhaps matching TRBD1 or TRBD2 (7 bases each). This CDR3 contains 13 residues. Between the trimmed V and J ends, which lost 3 bases and 6 bases, there was a span of 12 bases. The CDR3 coding sequence is TGTGCCAGCAGTTTGACAGGGAGGGGCGAGCAGTACTTC. It is translated as CASSLTGRGEQYF.

The rearrangement links TRBV6-6 to TRBJ1-2; TRBD1 agrees at 8 bases. V lost 7 bases, J lost 1 base, and 2 bases stayed unmatched. The CDR3 length is 13 residues. Per the germline V gene, CDR1 is MNHNY and CDR2 is SVGAGI (reference sequence). This chain's CDR3 is CASTDRDNYGYTF. CDR3 DNA: TGTGCCAGCACGGACAGGGATAACTATGGCTACACCTTC.

The chain links TRBV9 to TRBJ1-6; weak D call: TRBD1 (5 bases). CDR1 and CDR2 (germline): SGDLS, YYNGEE. This CDR3 comprises 14 residues. Trimming removed 0 bases at V and 10 bases at J, with 11 bases between. The CDR3 spells CASSVGVQGSPLHF. The CDR3 bases are TGTGCCAGCAGCGTAGGCGTCCAGGGATCACCCCTCCACTTT.

In its sample, this clonotype was seen a few times. The J gene is TRBJ2-3, the V gene TRBV7-9; 13 bases agree with TRBD2. The V gene's germline CDR1 is SEHNR and CDR2 FQNEAQ (reference sequence). V shed 4 bases and J 2 bases; nucleotides not matched to a gene: 9. There are 18 residues in the CDR3. The CDR3: CASSSLMTSGRYTDTQYF. CDR3 bases: TGTGCCAGCAGCTCATTGATGACTAGCGGGAGGTACACAGATACGCAGTATTTT.

The chain carries TRBV12-3 or TRBV12-4 and TRBJ2-1; no firm D call. The J call may be wrong; the DNA end is better matched by TRBJ2-7. This CDR3 region has 14 residues. The CDR3 loop is CASSRLAGENEQYF. CDR3 nucleotide sequence: TGTGCCAGCAGTCGATTGGCCGGCGAGAATGAGCAGTACTTC.

This clonotype has only a few counts. The rearrangement links TRBV6-5 to TRBJ2-7; D call uncertain. Germline V gene data show CDR1 as MNHEY and CDR2 as SVGAGI. The CDR3 runs to 15 residues. The V end lost 2 bases, the J end lost 0 bases, and 11 bases lay between the germline ends. The CDR3 reads CASSYVRSSSYEQYF. Here the CDR3 DNA reads TGTGCCAGCAGTTACGTCAGGTCGAGCTCCTACGAGCAGTACTTC.

V and J are TRBV5-1 and TRBJ1-1; unclear D gene. Trimming took 0 bases from V and 5 from J, leaving 8 bases between them. This CDR3 spans 13 amino acids. Per germline, CDR1 SGHRS and CDR2 YFSETQ. The CDR3 is CASSLGQQTEAFF. Here the CDR3 DNA reads TGCGCCAGCAGCTTGGGGCAACAGACTGAAGCTTTCTTT.

This clonotype has more than one count but fewer than ten. The V gene is TRBV29-1, the J gene TRBJ2-7; D gene unclear. Trimming removed 5 bases at V and 3 bases at J, with 5 bases between. CDR3 length: 10 residues. CDR1 and CDR2 (germline): SQVTM, ANQGSEA. The CDR3 spells CSVRDYEQYF. The CDR3 coding sequence is TGCAGCGTTAGGGACTACGAGCAGTACTTC.